These T cell receptor beta chains were read from a single sample in a study of T-cell reconstitution after alpha-beta-depleted transplantation in children. TCRdb re-analysed the PCR reads in MiXCR, keeping a single row per CDR3 protein. The table shows approximately 500,000 distinct CDR3 sequences, with 25% to 30% occurring only once. The sample consisted of PBMCs, taken before TCRalphabeta/CD19-depleted stem cell transplant. The receptor source for this set is a boy under three years old with Wiskott-Aldrich syndrome, due to receive a stem cell transplant. Each CDR3 is given with its conserved first and last residue. The D gene is left open where the match is weak. Expanded clones are given a class, and other clones once, few, many or no size at all.

D	size	J	V	DNA	CDR3
.	.	TRBJ2-7	TRBV10-3	TGTGCCATCAGTGAGTCCCCCGACTACGAGCAGTACTTC	CAISESPDYEQYF
.	.	TRBJ2-7	TRBV5-5	TGTGCCAGCAGCGAGAGTGGGGGCTACTACGAGCAGTACTTC	CASSESGGYYEQYF
TRBD2	once	TRBJ2-7	TRBV18	TGTGCCAGCTCACCAGGACTAGCGGGGGACGGTGAGCAGTACTTC	CASSPGLAGDGEQYF
TRBD2	.	TRBJ2-1	TRBV12-5	TGTGCTAGTGGTTTGGCCAGCGGGAGTTACAATGAGCAGTTCTTC	CASGLASGSYNEQFF
TRBD2	.	TRBJ2-1	TRBV20-1	TGCAGTGCTAGGAAAGCGGGAAACTCCTACAATGAGCAGTTCTTC	CSARKAGNSYNEQFF
.	few	TRBJ1-2	TRBV10-3	TGTGCCATCAGCGCGACAGGCCTCTATGGCTACACCTTC	CAISATGLYGYTF
.	few	TRBJ1-4	TRBV12-3/TRBV12-4	TGTGCCAGCAGTTCGTCCGATTTCAATGAAAAACTGTTTTTT	CASSSSDFNEKLFF
.	once	TRBJ1-1	TRBV7-2	TGTGCCAGCCGACCCAGGGGGAACACTGAAGCTTTCTTT	CASRPRGNTEAFF
TRBD1	few	TRBJ1-6	TRBV6-1	TGTGCCAGCAGACTCCGGGACAGGGTCTCACCCCTCCACTTT	CASRLRDRVSPLHF
.	few	TRBJ1-2	TRBV7-2	TGTGCCAGCAGCCCAAGAACTGGAGTTGGCTACACCTTC	CASSPRTGVGYTF
TRBD1	.	TRBJ1-5	TRBV5-1	TGCGCCAGCAGCTTGGGATCCCCGCTGACAGGGAATAGCAATCAGCCCCAGCATTTT	CASSLGSPLTGNSNQPQHF